This TCR beta chain was observed in a study of blood T cell repertoires in COVID-19. About the study: PBMCs, B-cell-depleted T cells, or T cells provided the cDNA or gDNA that made up the material.

The table lists this clone with many counts. Everyone who took part was roughly 18 to 100 years old, and they came from about two dozen US areas. Recovery among Cohort 3 donors was established by two negative PCRs, clearance, or symptom resolution. TCRdb's copy holds only in-frame clones and misses some; the assay was immunoSEQ multiplex PCR. The table records roughly 190,000 clones, roughly 80% of them present only once. This CDR3 is built from 14 residues. V was pared by 2 bases and J by 8 bases, with 12 bases between. Per germline, CDR1 MGHDK and CDR2 SYGVNS. The rearrangement joins TRBV25-1 to TRBJ1-4; D is possibly TRBD1 (5 bases). The TCR originated in a woman under 40 who had recovered from COVID-19. Input material: PBMCs or T cells enriched from blood (not recorded which). CDR3 residues: CASSEGGGWEKLFF. Written as DNA, the CDR3 is TGTGCCAGCAGTGAAGGCGGGGGGTGGGAAAAACTGTTTTTT. The full variable domain, in which reference TRBV25-1 and TRBJ1-4 provide the parts outside the CDR3, is EADIYQTPRYLVIGTGKKITLECSQTMGHDKMYWYQQDPGMELHLIHYSYGVNSTEKGDLSSESTVSRIRTEHFPLTLESARPSHTSQYLCASSEGGGWEKLFFGSGTQLSVL.